The present entry profiles one TCR beta chain with its context. This sample was included in a study of blood T cell repertoires in COVID-19. Whole-study context: Sites across the United States, Italy and Spain contributed samples from acute and convalescent COVID-19. PBMCs, B-cell-depleted T cells, or T cells were the source of the cDNA or gDNA that made up the material.

Followed over time, Seattle patients had been enrolled while infection was active. In the original analysis: Reference gene primers were amplified, and this amplification served to estimate nucleated cell counts. Clones were read by immunoSEQ multiplex PCR, and TCRdb kept only the in-frame ones, dropping some. The V and J calls and clone size are taken from that table; D and trimming were inferred from the DNA. Of hundreds of thousands of clones in the sample, around nine tenths are singletons; the top ten hold about 1.7%. Germline CDR1 reads LNHDA; CDR2 reads SQIVND (reference sequence). The CDR3 covers 15 residues. The V end lost 6 bases, the J end lost 0 bases, and 9 bases lay between the germline ends.

This TCR was recovered from a woman in her 30s with COVID-19, enrolled during active disease. The sequencing input was peripheral blood. The V and J genes are TRBV19 and TRBJ1-6; D is undetermined. CDR3 region: CASSVTGSYNSPLHF. DNA of the CDR3: TGTGCCAGTAGCGTGACGGGCTCCTATAATTCACCCCTCCACTTT.